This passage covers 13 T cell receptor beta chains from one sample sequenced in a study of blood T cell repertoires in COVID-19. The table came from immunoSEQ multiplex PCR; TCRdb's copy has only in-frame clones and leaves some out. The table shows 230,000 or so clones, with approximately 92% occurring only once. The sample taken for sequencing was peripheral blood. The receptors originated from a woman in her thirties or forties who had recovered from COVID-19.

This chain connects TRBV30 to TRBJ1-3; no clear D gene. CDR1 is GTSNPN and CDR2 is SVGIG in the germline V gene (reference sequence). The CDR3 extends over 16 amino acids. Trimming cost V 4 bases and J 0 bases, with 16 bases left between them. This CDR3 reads CAWTGLRGISGNTIYF. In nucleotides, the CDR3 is TGTGCCTGGACCGGACTACGAGGGATCTCTGGAAACACCATATATTTT.

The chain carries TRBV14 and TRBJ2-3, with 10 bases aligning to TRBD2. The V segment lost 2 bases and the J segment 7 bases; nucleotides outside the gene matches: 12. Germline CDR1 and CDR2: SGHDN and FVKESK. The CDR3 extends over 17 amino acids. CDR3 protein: CASSQKLPLAGPNTQYF. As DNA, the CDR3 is TGTGCCAGCAGCCAAAAACTACCACTAGCGGGACCTAATACGCAGTATTTT.

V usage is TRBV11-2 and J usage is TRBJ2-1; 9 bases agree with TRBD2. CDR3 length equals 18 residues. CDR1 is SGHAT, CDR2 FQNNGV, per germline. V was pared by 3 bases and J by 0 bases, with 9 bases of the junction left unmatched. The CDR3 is CASSFGFSGSSSYNEQFF. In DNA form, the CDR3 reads TGTGCCAGCAGCTTCGGTTTTAGCGGGAGTTCCTCCTACAATGAGCAGTTCTTC.

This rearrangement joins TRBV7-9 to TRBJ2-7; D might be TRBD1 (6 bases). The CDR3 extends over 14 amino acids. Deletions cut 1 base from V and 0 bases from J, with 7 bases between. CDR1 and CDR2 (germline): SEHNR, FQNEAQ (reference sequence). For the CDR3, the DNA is TGTGCCAGCAGCTTAGGGGGGCTCTCCTACGAGCAGTACTTC. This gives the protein CASSLGGLSYEQYF.

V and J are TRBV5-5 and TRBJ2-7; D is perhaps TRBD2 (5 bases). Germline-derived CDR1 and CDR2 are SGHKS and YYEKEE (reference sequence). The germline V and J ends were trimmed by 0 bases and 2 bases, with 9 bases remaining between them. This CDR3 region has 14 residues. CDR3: CASSLGRQTYEQYV. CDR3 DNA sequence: TGTGCCAGCAGCTTGGGGAGGCAGACCTACGAGCAGTACGTC.

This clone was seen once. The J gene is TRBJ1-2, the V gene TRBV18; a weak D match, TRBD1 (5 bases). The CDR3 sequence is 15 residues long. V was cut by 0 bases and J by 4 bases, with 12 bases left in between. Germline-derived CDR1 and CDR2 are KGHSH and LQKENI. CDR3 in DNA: TGTGCCAGCTCACCACCATTCTCCGGGGGCTATGGCTACACCTTC. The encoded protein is CASSPPFSGGYGYTF.

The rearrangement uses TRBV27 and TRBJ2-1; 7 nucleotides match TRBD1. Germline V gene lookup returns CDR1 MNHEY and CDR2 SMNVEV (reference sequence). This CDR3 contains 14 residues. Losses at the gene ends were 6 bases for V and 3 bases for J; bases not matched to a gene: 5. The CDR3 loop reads CASRETGDYNEQFF. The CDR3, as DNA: TGTGCCAGCAGGGAAACAGGGGACTACAATGAGCAGTTCTTC.

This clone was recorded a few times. The CDR3 sequence: CASSLLGLGKYTF. The CDR3 bases are TGTGCCAGCAGTTTACTAGGTCTCGGCAAATACACCTTC. V gene TRBV28 combines with J gene TRBJ1-2; D remains unclear. V lost 2 bases and J lost 11, with 15 bases in between. This CDR3 spans 13 amino acids. Germline V gene sequence: CDR1 MDHEN, CDR2 SYDVKM.

CDR3 loop: CASSKSGDYEQYV. DNA of the CDR3: TGTGCCAGCAGCAAAAGCGGGGACTACGAGCAGTACGTC. The chain has TRBV12-3 or TRBV12-4 and TRBJ2-7; 7 positions agree with TRBD2. Germline trimming cut 6 bases from V and 3 bases from J; bases unmatched to any gene: 5. CDR3 length equals 13 residues.

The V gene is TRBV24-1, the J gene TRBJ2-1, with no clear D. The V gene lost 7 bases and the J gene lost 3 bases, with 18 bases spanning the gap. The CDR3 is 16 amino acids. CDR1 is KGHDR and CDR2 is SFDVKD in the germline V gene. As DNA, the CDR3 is TGTGCCACCAGCGCGAACGACGGGTCCAACTACAATGAGCAGTTCTTC. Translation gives CATSANDGSNYNEQFF.

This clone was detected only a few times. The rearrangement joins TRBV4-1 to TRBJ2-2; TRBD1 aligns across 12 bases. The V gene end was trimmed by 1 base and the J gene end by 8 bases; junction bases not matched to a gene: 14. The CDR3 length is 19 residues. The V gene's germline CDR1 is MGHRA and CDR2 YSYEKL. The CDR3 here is CASSQVSPRDRGQLGELFF. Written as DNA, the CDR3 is TGCGCCAGCAGCCAAGTCTCCCCCCGGGACAGGGGGCAGCTGGGGGAGCTGTTTTTT.

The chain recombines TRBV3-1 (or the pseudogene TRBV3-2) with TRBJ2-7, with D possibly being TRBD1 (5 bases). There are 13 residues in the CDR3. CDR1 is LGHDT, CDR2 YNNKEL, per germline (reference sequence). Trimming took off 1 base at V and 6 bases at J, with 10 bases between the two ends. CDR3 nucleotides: TGTGCCAGCAGCCAAGGGACAATTGGCGAGCAGTACGTC. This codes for CASSQGTIGEQYV.

CDR3 nucleotide sequence: TGTGCCAGCAGCGTGGCAGGCTCTGGAAACACCATATATTTT. Translating it yields CASSVAGSGNTIYF. J is TRBJ1-3 and V is TRBV9; D is ambiguous. The CDR3 totals 14 residues. V lost 2 bases, J lost 0 bases, and 6 bases lay in between. Germline V gene data show CDR1 as SGDLS and CDR2 as YYNGEE.